This T cell receptor beta chain was documented in a study of CXCR3-negative and CXCR3-positive naive CD8 T cells. About the research overall: Cumulative TRB read yield was approximately 135 million, averaging about 1.5 +/- 0.3 million per library. Study findings and constraints: Naive CXCR3-negative cells resembled naive CXCR3-positive cells in TRBV-TRBJ usage; memory cells differed. Against CXCR3-negative naive cells, CXCR3-positive naive cells showed more hydrophobic TRB CDR3s.

Naivety in CD8+ T cells corresponded to a CD45RO-CCR7+CD27+CD95- phenotype. The CDR3 has 13 residues. As for this clonotype: Antigen specificity is unknown.

With UMI labels, 5' RACE was used to prepare the TRB cDNA libraries. TCRdb re-called the 5' RACE reads and gives one entry per CDR3 protein, without DNA. The ten top clones account for roughly 2.4%, within a sample of under 50,000 distinct CDR3 sequences. Specimen: naive CXCR3- CD8+ T cells from blood. Indicated subset: CD45RO-CCR7+CD27+CD95- naive CD8+ T cells lacking CXCR3 (TNR3-). This TCR was recovered from a human donor in good health. Some clones in this sample may be carry-over from other donors' samples. This chain links TRBV12-3 or TRBV12-4 with TRBJ1-5. This CDR3 reads CASSSGSNQPQHF.